This TCR beta chain was sequenced for a study of T cell responses to AZD1222 COVID-19 vaccine. Study context: Pooled in the analysis were second doses at about 4 or about 12 weeks. Points from the study as a whole: Possibly, clonal diversity was underestimated; donors were largely white British and included more females. Spike-specific TCR depth and breadth grew after two AZD1222 doses. Seropositivity was recorded at baseline in only 6 or 7 AZD1222 recipients.

This CDR3 comprises 15 residues. Sequenced by immunoSEQ multiplex PCR; TCRdb stores in-frame clones only, minus some. Of roughly 150,000 clones in the sample, under 95% were seen once. Notes on this clone: The antigen remains unidentified.

The specimen comprised peripheral blood, sampled on day 0 of AZD1222 vaccination. The receptor comes from an adult in good health. J is TRBJ1-3 and V is TRBV21-1. TRBV21-1 is labeled a pseudogene. CDR3 coding DNA: TGTGCCAGCAGCCTGGGACGGGCCTCTGGAAACACCATATATTTT. This gives the protein CASSLGRASGNTIYF.